A single sample gave rise to the 3 T cell receptor beta chains below, sequenced in a study of blood T cell repertoires in COVID-19 (dated by TCRdb to between 2020 and 2021). Preparation of the library involved the immunoSEQ multiplex PCR assay. TCRdb provides this immuneACCESS table in a form limited to in-frame rearrangements. Some clones are lacking; in checked studies, under half of them reflect an unresolved V gene, and why the rest are absent is not known. This sample holds roughly 130,000 clones; approximately 80% were observed only once. The top ten hold under 2.5% of the sample. The sequencing sample was made of peripheral blood. The origin of the receptors is a man in his 70s with acute or convalescent COVID-19.

This clone was counted a few times. This chain joins TRBV5-1 and TRBJ2-7, with TRBD1 matching over 11 bases. This CDR3 region has 14 residues. The junction had 6 bases not matched to a gene; V was cut back by 4 bases and J by 6 bases. Germline V CDR1 and CDR2: SGHRS, YFSETQ. The CDR3 DNA reads TGCGCCAGCAGCCCCGGGACAGGGGGAGCCGAGCAGTACTTC. This codes for CASSPGTGGAEQYF. The whole variable domain, filled in from reference TRBV5-1 and TRBJ2-7, reads KAGVTQTPRYLIKTRGQQVTLSCSPISGHRSVSWYQQTPGQGLQFLFEYFSETQRNKGNFPGRFSGRQFSNSRSEMNVSTLELGDSALYLCASSPGTGGAEQYFGPGTRLTVT.

V gene TRBV3-1 (or the pseudogene TRBV3-2) combines with J gene TRBJ2-1; 10 bases are shared with TRBD2. The germline V gene has CDR1 LGHDT and CDR2 YNNKEL (reference sequence). CDR3 length equals 15 residues. After removal of 4 bases from V and 5 bases from J, the junction contained 5 bases not matched to a gene. CDR3 sequence reads: CASSPSGGANNEQFF. Written as DNA, the CDR3 is TGTGCCAGCAGCCCCAGCGGGGGGGCCAACAATGAGCAGTTCTTC.

The CDR3 DNA reads TGTGCCAGCAGCCTAATTCAGGGTTTACTCCACTTT. Protein product: CASSLIQGLLHF. The chain couples TRBV21-1 to TRBJ1-6; the table's D gene call, TRBD1, was not cross checked with the DNA. TRBV21-1 is shown as a pseudogene. The CDR3 spans 12 residues.